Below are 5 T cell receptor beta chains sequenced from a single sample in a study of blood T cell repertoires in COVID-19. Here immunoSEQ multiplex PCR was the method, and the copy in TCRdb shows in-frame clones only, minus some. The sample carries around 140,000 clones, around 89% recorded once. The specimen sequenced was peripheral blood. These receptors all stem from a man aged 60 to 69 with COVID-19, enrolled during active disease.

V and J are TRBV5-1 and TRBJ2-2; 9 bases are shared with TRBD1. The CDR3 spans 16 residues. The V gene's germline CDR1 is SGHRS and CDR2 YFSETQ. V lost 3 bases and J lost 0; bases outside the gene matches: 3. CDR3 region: CASSSQGAANTGELFF. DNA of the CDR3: TGCGCCAGCAGCTCACAGGGGGCGGCGAACACCGGGGAGCTGTTTTTT. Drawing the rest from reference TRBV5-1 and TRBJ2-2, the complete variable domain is KAGVTQTPRYLIKTRGQQVTLSCSPISGHRSVSWYQQTPGQGLQFLFEYFSETQRNKGNFPGRFSGRQFSNSRSEMNVSTLELGDSALYLCASSSQGAANTGELFFGEGSRLTVL.

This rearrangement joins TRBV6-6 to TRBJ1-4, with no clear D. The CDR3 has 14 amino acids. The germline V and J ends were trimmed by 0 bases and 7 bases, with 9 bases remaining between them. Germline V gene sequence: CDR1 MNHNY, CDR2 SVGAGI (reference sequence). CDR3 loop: CASSYSGDGEKLFF. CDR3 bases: TGTGCCAGCAGTTACTCCGGGGATGGTGAAAAACTGTTTTTT.

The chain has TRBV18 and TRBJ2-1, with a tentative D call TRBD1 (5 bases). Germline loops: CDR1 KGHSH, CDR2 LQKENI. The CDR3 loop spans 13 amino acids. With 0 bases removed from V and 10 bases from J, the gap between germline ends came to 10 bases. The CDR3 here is CASSPPDTAEQFF. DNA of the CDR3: TGTGCCAGCTCACCACCGGACACAGCAGAGCAGTTCTTC.

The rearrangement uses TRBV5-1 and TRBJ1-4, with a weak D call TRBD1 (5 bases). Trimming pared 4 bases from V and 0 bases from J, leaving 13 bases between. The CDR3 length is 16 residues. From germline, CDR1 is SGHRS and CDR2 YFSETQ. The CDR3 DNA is TGCGCCAGCAGCGGGGGGGACCGCTCAACTAATGAAAAACTGTTTTTT. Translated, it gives CASSGGDRSTNEKLFF.

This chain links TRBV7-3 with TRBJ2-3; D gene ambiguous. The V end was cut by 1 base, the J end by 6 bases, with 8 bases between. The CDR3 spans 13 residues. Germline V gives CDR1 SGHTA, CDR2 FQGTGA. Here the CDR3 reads CASSLIQADTQYF. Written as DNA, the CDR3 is TGTGCCAGCAGCTTAATTCAGGCGGATACGCAGTATTTT.